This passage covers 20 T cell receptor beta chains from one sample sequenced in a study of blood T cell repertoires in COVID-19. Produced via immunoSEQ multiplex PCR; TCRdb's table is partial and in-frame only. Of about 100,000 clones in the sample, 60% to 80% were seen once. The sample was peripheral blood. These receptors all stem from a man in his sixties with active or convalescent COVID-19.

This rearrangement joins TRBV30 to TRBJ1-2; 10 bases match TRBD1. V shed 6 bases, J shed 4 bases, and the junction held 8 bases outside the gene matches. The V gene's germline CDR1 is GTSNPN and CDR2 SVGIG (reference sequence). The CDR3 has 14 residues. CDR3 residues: CACVGTGVLYGYTF. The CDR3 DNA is TGTGCCTGTGTCGGGACAGGGGTCCTCTATGGCTACACCTTC.

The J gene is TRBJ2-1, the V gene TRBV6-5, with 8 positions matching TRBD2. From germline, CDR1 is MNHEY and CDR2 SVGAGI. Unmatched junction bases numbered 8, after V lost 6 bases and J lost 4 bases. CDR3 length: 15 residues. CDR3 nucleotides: TGTGCCAGCAGCTACCGGGAGGGCGGGTACAATGAGCAGTTCTTC. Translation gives CASSYREGGYNEQFF.

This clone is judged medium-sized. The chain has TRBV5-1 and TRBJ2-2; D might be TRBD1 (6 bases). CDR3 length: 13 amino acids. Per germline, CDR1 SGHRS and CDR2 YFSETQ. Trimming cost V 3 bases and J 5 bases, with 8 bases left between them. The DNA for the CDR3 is TGCGCCAGCAGCTATCAGGGGACCGGGGAGCTGTTTTTT. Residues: CASSYQGTGELFF. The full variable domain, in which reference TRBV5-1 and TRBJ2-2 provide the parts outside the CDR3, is KAGVTQTPRYLIKTRGQQVTLSCSPISGHRSVSWYQQTPGQGLQFLFEYFSETQRNKGNFPGRFSGRQFSNSRSEMNVSTLELGDSALYLCASSYQGTGELFFGEGSRLTVL.

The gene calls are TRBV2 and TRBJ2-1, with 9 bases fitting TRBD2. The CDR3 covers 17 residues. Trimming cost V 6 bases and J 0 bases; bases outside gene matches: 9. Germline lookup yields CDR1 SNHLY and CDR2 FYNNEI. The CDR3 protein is CASRSGRSPSSYNEQFF. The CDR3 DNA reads TGTGCCAGCAGGAGCGGGAGGTCCCCGAGCTCCTACAATGAGCAGTTCTTC.

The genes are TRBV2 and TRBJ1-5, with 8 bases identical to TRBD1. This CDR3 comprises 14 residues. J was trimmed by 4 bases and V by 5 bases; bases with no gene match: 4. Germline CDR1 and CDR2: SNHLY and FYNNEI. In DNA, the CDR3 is TGTGCCAGCAGTCTGGACAGGGAGAATCAGCCCCAGCATTTT. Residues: CASSLDRENQPQHF.

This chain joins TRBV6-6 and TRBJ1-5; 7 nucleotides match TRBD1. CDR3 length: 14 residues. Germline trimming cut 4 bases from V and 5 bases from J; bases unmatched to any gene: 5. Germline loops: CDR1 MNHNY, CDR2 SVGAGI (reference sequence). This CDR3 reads CASSFSTGDQPQHF. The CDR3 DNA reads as TGTGCCAGCAGTTTCAGCACAGGGGATCAGCCCCAGCATTTT.

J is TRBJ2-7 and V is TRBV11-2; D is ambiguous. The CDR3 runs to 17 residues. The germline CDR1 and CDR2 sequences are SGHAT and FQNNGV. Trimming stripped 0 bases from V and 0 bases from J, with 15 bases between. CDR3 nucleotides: TGTGCCAGCAGCTTAGATTACCAGGCAAAAAGCTCCTACGAGCAGTACTTC. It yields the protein CASSLDYQAKSSYEQYF.

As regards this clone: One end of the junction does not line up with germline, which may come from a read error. The DNA for the CDR3 is TGTGCTAGCAGCCCGGGACTAGCCTATGAGCAGTTCTTC. Protein sequence: CASSPGLAYEQFF. This chain links TRBV7-7 with TRBJ2-1; 9 positions match TRBD2. Germline V gene lookup returns CDR1 SSHAT and CDR2 FNYEAQ (reference sequence). This CDR3 contains 13 residues. Variable domain in full (rest from reference TRBV7-7 and TRBJ2-1): GAGVSQSPRYKVTKRGQDVTLRCDPISSHATLYWYQQALGQGPEFLTYFNYEAQPDKSGLPSDRFSAERPEGSISTLTIQRTEQRDSAMYRCASSPGLAYEQFFGPGTRLTVL.

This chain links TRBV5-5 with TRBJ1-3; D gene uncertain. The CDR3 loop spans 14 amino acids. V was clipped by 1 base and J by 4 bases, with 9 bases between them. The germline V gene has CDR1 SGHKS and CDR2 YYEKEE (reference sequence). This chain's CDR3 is CASSLSGPGNTIYF. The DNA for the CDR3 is TGTGCCAGCAGCTTGAGCGGGCCAGGAAACACCATATATTTT.

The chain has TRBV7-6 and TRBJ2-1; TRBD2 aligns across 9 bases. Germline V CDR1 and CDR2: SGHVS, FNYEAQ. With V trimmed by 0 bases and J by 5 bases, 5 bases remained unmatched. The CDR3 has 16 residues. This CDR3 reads CASSLAVASGDNEQFF. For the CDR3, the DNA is TGTGCCAGCAGCTTAGCGGTCGCTAGCGGGGACAATGAGCAGTTCTTC.

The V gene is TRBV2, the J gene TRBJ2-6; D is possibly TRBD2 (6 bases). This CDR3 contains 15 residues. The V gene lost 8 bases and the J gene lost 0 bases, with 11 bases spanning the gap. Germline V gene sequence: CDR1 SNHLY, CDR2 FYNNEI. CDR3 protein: CASGGTVSGANVLTF. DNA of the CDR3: TGTGCCAGCGGGGGGACGGTCTCTGGGGCCAACGTCCTGACTTTC. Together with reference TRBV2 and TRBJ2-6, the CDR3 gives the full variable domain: EPEVTQTPSHQVTQMGQEVILRCVPISNHLYFYWYRQILGQKVEFLVSFYNNEISEKSEIFDDQFSVERPDGSNFTLKIRSTKLEDSAMYFCASGGTVSGANVLTFGAGSRLTVL.

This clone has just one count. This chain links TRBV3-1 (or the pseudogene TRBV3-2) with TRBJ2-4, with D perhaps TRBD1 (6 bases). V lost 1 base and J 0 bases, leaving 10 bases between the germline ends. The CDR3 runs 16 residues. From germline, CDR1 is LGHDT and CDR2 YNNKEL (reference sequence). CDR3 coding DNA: TGTGCCAGCAGCCAAGCAGGGGTGCGAGCCAAAAACATTCAGTACTTC. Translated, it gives CASSQAGVRAKNIQYF.

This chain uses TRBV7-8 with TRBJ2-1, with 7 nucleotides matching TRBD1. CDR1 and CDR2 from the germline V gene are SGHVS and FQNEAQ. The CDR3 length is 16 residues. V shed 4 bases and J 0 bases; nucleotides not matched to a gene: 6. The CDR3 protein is CASSSRQGSSYNEQFF. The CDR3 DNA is TGTGCCAGCAGCTCCAGACAGGGCAGCTCCTACAATGAGCAGTTCTTC.

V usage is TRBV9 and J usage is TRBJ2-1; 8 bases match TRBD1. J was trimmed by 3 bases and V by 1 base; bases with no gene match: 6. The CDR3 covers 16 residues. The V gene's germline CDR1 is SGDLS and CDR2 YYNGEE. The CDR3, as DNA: TGTGCCAGCAGCGTAACGGACAGGGCCTACTACAATGAGCAGTTCTTC. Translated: CASSVTDRAYYNEQFF.

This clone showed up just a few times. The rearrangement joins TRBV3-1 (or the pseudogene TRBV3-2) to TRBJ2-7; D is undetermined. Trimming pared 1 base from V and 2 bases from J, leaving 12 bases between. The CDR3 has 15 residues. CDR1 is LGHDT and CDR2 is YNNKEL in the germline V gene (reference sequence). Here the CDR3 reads CASSQGRLSTYEQYF. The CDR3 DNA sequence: TGTGCCAGCAGCCAAGGTCGACTTTCCACCTACGAGCAGTACTTC.

The CDR3 region is CASSPGEVKKNIQYF. In nucleotides, the CDR3 is TGTGCCAGCAGTCCGGGAGAGGTCAAGAAAAACATTCAGTACTTC. The chain couples TRBV28 to TRBJ2-4; a possible D gene is TRBD2 (6 bases). Per the germline V gene, CDR1 is MDHEN and CDR2 is SYDVKM. The CDR3 consists of 15 residues. V lost 5 bases and J lost 4, with 15 bases in between. Supplemented by reference TRBV28 and TRBJ2-4, the full variable domain reads DVKVTQSSRYLVKRTGEKVFLECVQDMDHENMFWYRQDPGLGLRLIYFSYDVKMKEKGDIPEGYSVSREKKERFSLILESASTNQTSMYLCASSPGEVKKNIQYFGAGTRLSVL.

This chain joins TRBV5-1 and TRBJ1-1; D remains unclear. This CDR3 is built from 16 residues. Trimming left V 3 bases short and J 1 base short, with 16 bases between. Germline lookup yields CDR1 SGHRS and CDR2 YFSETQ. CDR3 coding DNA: TGCGCCAGCAGCTCGGCGGAGATAACCCCGAACACTGAAGCTTTCTTT. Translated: CASSSAEITPNTEAFF.

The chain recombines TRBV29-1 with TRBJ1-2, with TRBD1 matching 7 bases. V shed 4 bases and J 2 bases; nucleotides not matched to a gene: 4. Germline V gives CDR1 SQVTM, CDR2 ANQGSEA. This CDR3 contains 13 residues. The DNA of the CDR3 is TGCAGCGTTGGGGGACAGATAAACTATGGCTACACCTTC. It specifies CSVGGQINYGYTF.

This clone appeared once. CDR3 DNA: TGCGCCAGCAGTAGAGGAAGCGGTTACACAGATACGCAGTATTTT. It translates to CASSRGSGYTDTQYF. This chain joins TRBV4-3 and TRBJ2-3; D may be TRBD2 (5 bases). V was cut by 6 bases and J by 2 bases, with 15 bases left in between. This CDR3 has 15 residues. Per the germline V gene, CDR1 is LGHNA and CDR2 is YSLEER.

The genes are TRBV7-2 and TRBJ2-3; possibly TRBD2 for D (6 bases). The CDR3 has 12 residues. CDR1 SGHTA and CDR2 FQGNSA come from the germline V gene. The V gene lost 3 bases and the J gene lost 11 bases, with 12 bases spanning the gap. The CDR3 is CASSFPGTQQYF. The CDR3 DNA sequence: TGTGCCAGCAGCTTTCCCGGGACTCAGCAGTATTTT.